A single sample gave rise to the 14 T cell receptor beta chains below, sequenced in a study of patients and donors after allogeneic stem cell transplantation. Via MiXCR, TCRdb re-called the RT-PCR reads, giving one row per CDR3 protein. The data show 800,000 to 1,000,000 distinct CDR3 sequences, approximately 18% seen once. What was sequenced was blood, either unsorted or a sorted T cell fraction (not recorded which). All receptors derive from a human donor who was either an allogeneic HSCT recipient or a stem cell or donor lymphocyte infusion donor (not recorded which). It is not recorded whose cells these are; they may come from a transplant donor.

The chain employs TRBV7-9 and TRBJ2-7; 7 bases are shared with TRBD1. J was trimmed by 5 bases and V by 5 bases; bases with no gene match: 12. The length of the CDR3 is 15 residues. Germline-derived CDR1 and CDR2 are SEHNR and FQNEAQ (reference sequence). CDR3 DNA: TGTGCCAGCAGCGTGACAGGGAGATCAATGGACGAGCAGTACTTC. This gives the protein CASSVTGRSMDEQYF.

This clonotype has more than one count but fewer than ten. The rearrangement uses TRBV20-1 and TRBJ2-3; 8 nucleotides match TRBD2. The germline gives CDR1 DFQATT, CDR2 SNEGSKA (reference sequence). V trimming: 6 bases; J trimming: 0 bases; junction bases outside the gene matches: 5. This CDR3 region has 14 residues. The CDR3 reads CSAIKRESTDTQYF. In DNA form, the CDR3 reads TGCAGTGCCATCAAGCGGGAGAGCACAGATACGCAGTATTTT.

The sample holds one count of this clonotype. The V call is TRBV20-1, the J call TRBJ1-4; 7 bases are a match to TRBD1. The V and J ends lost 0 bases and 5 bases, in that order; junction bases with no gene match: 3. This CDR3 spans 14 amino acids. The germline V gene has CDR1 DFQATT and CDR2 SNEGSKA (reference sequence). This CDR3 reads CSARDDRENEKLFF. In DNA, the CDR3 is TGCAGTGCTAGAGATGACAGGGAGAATGAAAAACTGTTTTTT.

The V and J genes are TRBV5-6 and TRBJ2-5, with no clear D. The V gene's germline CDR1 is SGHDT and CDR2 YYEEEE. V was trimmed by 1 base and J by 2 bases, leaving 12 bases between them. CDR3 length: 15 residues. The CDR3 is CASSLPGRIQETQYF. The CDR3 DNA sequence: TGTGCCAGCAGCTTGCCCGGACGGATTCAAGAGACCCAGTACTTC.

The chain links TRBV4-1 to TRBJ2-7, with D perhaps matching TRBD1 (5 bases). This CDR3 is 16 amino acids long. The germline V gene encodes CDR1 MGHRA and CDR2 YSYEKL. V lost 3 bases and J lost 0, with 15 bases in between. CDR3 region: CASSQLTDIGSYEQYF. In nucleotides, the CDR3 is TGCGCCAGCAGCCAGTTGACAGACATAGGCTCCTACGAGCAGTACTTC.

The chain joins TRBV11-3 to TRBJ2-1; D is ambiguous. Trimming took off 1 base at V and 9 bases at J, with 10 bases between the two ends. This CDR3 spans 13 amino acids. Germline CDR1 SGHNT, CDR2 YENEEA. CDR3 loop: CASSLGETSEQFF. The CDR3 bases are TGTGCCAGCAGCTTAGGAGAGACCAGTGAGCAGTTCTTC.

The gene calls are TRBV24-1 and TRBJ2-5, with 7 nucleotides matching TRBD2. V lost 7 bases to trimming and J lost 5 bases; unmatched junction nucleotides: 6. This CDR3 comprises 13 residues. CDR1 and CDR2 from the germline V gene are KGHDR and SFDVKD. DNA of the CDR3: TGTGCCACCAGATGGGGGGGGGAGGAGACCCAGTACTTC. Its translation is CATRWGGEETQYF.

This clonotype occurred a few times. The chain is built from TRBV4-1 and TRBJ2-4; 11 positions match TRBD2. J lost 8 bases, V lost 0 bases, and 12 bases had no gene match. This CDR3 contains 18 residues. CDR1 and CDR2 (germline): MGHRA, YSYEKL. CDR3 sequence reads: CASSQDIAGGPNSYIQYF. Here the CDR3 DNA reads TGCGCCAGCAGCCAAGATATAGCGGGAGGGCCGAATAGTTACATTCAGTACTTC.

This chain uses TRBV2 with TRBJ2-1, with TRBD2 matching over 8 bases. The germline V gene has CDR1 SNHLY and CDR2 FYNNEI. With V trimmed by 6 bases and J by 2 bases, 6 bases remained unmatched. The CDR3 has 15 amino acids. CDR3 amino acids: CASRGTSGTYNEQFF. The DNA of the CDR3 is TGTGCCAGCAGGGGAACTAGCGGAACCTACAATGAGCAGTTCTTC.

This sequence joins TRBV7-3 and TRBJ2-3; D is uncertain. There are 14 residues in the CDR3. V was clipped by 1 base and J by 1 base, with 6 bases between them. Germline loops: CDR1 SGHTA, CDR2 FQGTGA. The CDR3 loop reads CASSLSYGTDTQYF. In nucleotides, the CDR3 is TGTGCCAGCAGCTTAAGTTATGGCACAGATACGCAGTATTTT.

This clonotype has a handful of counts. The chain recombines TRBV4-2 with TRBJ2-6; TRBD1 might be the D (5 bases). The CDR3 has 16 amino acids. Per the germline V gene, CDR1 is LGHNA and CDR2 is YNFKEQ. Trimming cost V 0 bases and J 3 bases, with 9 bases left between them. The CDR3 sequence is CASSQEEGVGANVLTF. For the CDR3, the DNA is TGTGCCAGCAGCCAAGAGGAAGGGGTTGGGGCCAACGTCCTGACTTTC.

V gene TRBV24-1 combines with J gene TRBJ2-2; the match to TRBD1 covers 7 bases. Germline values: CDR1 KGHDR, CDR2 SFDVKD. CDR3 length: 17 amino acids. Germline trimming cut 3 bases from V and 0 bases from J; bases unmatched to any gene: 6. In nucleotides, the CDR3 is TGTGCCACCAGTGATACCGGGACAGCCTCGAACACCGGGGAGCTGTTTTTT. It codes for CATSDTGTASNTGELFF.

The V call is TRBV7-6, the J call TRBJ2-2; tentatively, D is TRBD2 (6 bases). The V gene's germline CDR1 is SGHVS and CDR2 FNYEAQ. This CDR3 region has 14 residues. Deletions cut 2 bases from V and 6 bases from J, with 10 bases between. The CDR3 region has the DNA TGTGCCAGCAGCTTAACTAGCAATTCCGGGGAGCTGTTTTTT. Its translation is CASSLTSNSGELFF.

In this sample, this clonotype turned up a few times. J is TRBJ2-3 and V is TRBV20-1; D may be TRBD1 (6 bases). The V and J ends lost 5 bases and 2 bases respectively, with 11 bases between them. CDR1 DFQATT and CDR2 SNEGSKA come from the germline V gene (reference sequence). CDR3 length: 13 residues. The CDR3 here is CSALDRLTDTQYF. CDR3 nucleotides: TGCAGTGCTCTGGACAGACTCACAGATACGCAGTATTTT.